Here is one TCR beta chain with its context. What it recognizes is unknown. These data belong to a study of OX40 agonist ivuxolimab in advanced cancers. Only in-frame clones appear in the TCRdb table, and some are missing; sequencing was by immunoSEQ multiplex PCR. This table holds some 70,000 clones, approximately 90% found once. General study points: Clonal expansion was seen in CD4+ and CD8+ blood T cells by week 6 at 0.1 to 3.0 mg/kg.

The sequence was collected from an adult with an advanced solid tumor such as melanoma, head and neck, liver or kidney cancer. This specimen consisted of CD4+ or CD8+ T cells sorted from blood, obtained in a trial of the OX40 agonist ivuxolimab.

The CDR3 reads CASREEWRGSYEQYF. CDR3 nucleotide sequence: TGTGCCAGCAGGGAGGAATGGCGGGGGAGCTACGAGCAGTACTTC. The chain carries TRBV4-2 and TRBJ2-7; 7 bases line up with TRBD2. V lost 6 bases, J lost 3 bases, and 11 bases stayed unmatched. Germline CDR1 reads LGHNA; CDR2 reads YNFKEQ. The CDR3 totals 15 residues.